The 15 T cell receptor beta chains given below trace back to one sample, sequenced in a study of a mutant IDH1 vaccine in newly diagnosed glioma. Clones were sequenced by immunoSEQ multiplex PCR, and TCRdb holds only the in-frame ones, with some missing. The sample holds over 75,000 clones, around nine tenths seen once. Documented time point: baseline, week 1 (first vaccination visit). Treatment of the sample: pre-vaccination baseline after standard-of-care therapy. Sequenced here: PBMCs, sampled from a glioma patient treated with radiotherapy, temozolomide or both. The receptors here all came from a woman between 50 and 59 years old with glioma.

The V gene is TRBV11-2, the J gene TRBJ2-1; D gene unclear. Trimming took off 4 bases at V and 4 bases at J, with 5 bases between the two ends. Per germline, CDR1 SGHAT and CDR2 FQNNGV. The CDR3 has 12 amino acids. The CDR3 DNA follows: TGTGCCAGCAGCTCAACTTACAATGAGCAGTTCTTC. Its translation: CASSSTYNEQFF.

The chain recombines TRBV7-2 with TRBJ2-1; D is unresolved. Germline V gives CDR1 SGHTA, CDR2 FQGNSA. The CDR3 sequence is 15 residues long. Deletions cut 5 bases from V and 5 bases from J, with 16 bases between. CDR3 in DNA: TGTGCCAGCAGCCAACTTACACCCCCCCACAATGAGCAGTTCTTC. Translating it yields CASSQLTPPHNEQFF. The entire variable domain, with the rest obtained from reference TRBV7-2 and TRBJ2-1, is as follows: GAGVSQSPSNKVTEKGKDVELRCDPISGHTALYWYRQSLGQGLEFLIYFQGNSAPDKSGLPSDRFSAERTGGSVSTLTIQRTQQEDSAVYLCASSQLTPPHNEQFFGPGTRLTVL.

This clone occurred once. The chain uses TRBV7-9 and TRBJ2-3; no reliable D call. The CDR3 length is 12 residues. From germline, CDR1 is SEHNR and CDR2 FQNEAQ (reference sequence). Trimming removed 4 bases from V and 3 bases from J, with 5 bases in between. CDR3 DNA sequence: TGTGCCAGCAGCTCTGTGACAGATACGCAGTATTTT. It specifies CASSSVTDTQYF. Looking up the rest from reference TRBV7-9 and TRBJ2-3 gives the full variable domain: DTGVSQNPRHKITKRGQNVTFRCDPISEHNRLYWYRQTLGQGPEFLTYFQNEAQLEKSRLLSDRFSAERPKGSFSTLEIQRTEQGDSAMYLCASSSVTDTQYFGPGTRLTVL.

The chain combines TRBV27 with TRBJ2-7; D might be TRBD1 (6 bases). The CDR3 has 14 amino acids. V lost 5 bases and J 2 bases, leaving 13 bases between the germline ends. The germline V gene encodes CDR1 MNHEY and CDR2 SMNVEV (reference sequence). CDR3 amino acids: CASSPHPGAYEQYF. DNA of the CDR3: TGTGCCAGCAGTCCTCACCCAGGGGCCTACGAGCAGTACTTC.

This rearrangement joins TRBV29-1 to TRBJ2-5; D possibly corresponds to TRBD2 (5 bases). Germline V CDR1 and CDR2: SQVTM, ANQGSEA. Trimming pared 4 bases from V and 5 bases from J, leaving 17 bases between. The CDR3 extends over 14 amino acids. The chain's CDR3 is CSVAGTGFRETQYF. The CDR3 region has the DNA TGCAGCGTTGCCGGTACGGGGTTTCGGGAGACCCAGTACTTC.

This rearrangement joins TRBV4-1 to TRBJ1-5, with D hard to call. Trimming took 0 bases from V and 3 from J, leaving 9 bases between them. Germline CDR1 is MGHRA and CDR2 is YSYEKL. The CDR3 length is 15 residues. The CDR3 coding sequence is TGCGCCAGCAGCCAAGAAGCGCCAGACAATCAGCCCCAGCATTTT. It yields the protein CASSQEAPDNQPQHF.

The genes are TRBV5-1 and TRBJ1-1; D remains ambiguous. V dropped 2 bases and J dropped 4 bases, with 9 bases sitting between them. CDR1 SGHRS and CDR2 YFSETQ come from the germline V gene. CDR3 length equals 13 residues. CDR3 loop: CASSFGEGTEAFF. The CDR3 DNA follows: TGCGCCAGCAGCTTTGGGGAAGGCACTGAAGCTTTCTTT.

The V call is TRBV28, the J call TRBJ1-5; no reliable D call. The CDR3 totals 15 residues. The V and J ends lost 6 bases and 6 bases respectively, with 18 bases between them. Germline assignment: CDR1 MDHEN and CDR2 SYDVKM. CDR3 sequence: CASSPGSKPLQPQHF. The CDR3, as DNA: TGTGCCAGCAGCCCGGGATCCAAGCCTCTTCAGCCCCAGCATTTT.

The rearrangement uses TRBV28 and TRBJ2-6, with unresolved D. The ends were cut back, 7 bases at V and 1 base at J, with 8 bases in the middle. Germline CDR1 MDHEN, CDR2 SYDVKM. CDR3 length: 14 amino acids. CDR3 amino acids: CASNRQSGANVLTF. CDR3 nucleotide sequence: TGTGCCAGCAACCGGCAGTCTGGGGCCAACGTCCTGACTTTC.

This sequence joins TRBV27 and TRBJ1-5, with TRBD1 as a possible D gene (5 bases). The V end lost 3 bases, the J end lost 2 bases, and 8 bases lay between the germline ends. The CDR3 runs to 14 residues. CDR1 and CDR2 from the germline V gene are MNHEY and SMNVEV (reference sequence). DNA for the CDR3: TGTGCCAGCAGTTTGGGGCAGGGCAATCAGCCCCAGCATTTT. Translating gives CASSLGQGNQPQHF.

This clone was detected a few times. CDR3 coding DNA: TGCGCCAGCAGCGGTACCGGCGGGTTCTGGGGATCACCCCTCCACTTT. This translates into CASSGTGGFWGSPLHF. This chain links TRBV5-1 with TRBJ1-6; D unresolved. The V gene's germline CDR1 is SGHRS and CDR2 YFSETQ. The length of the CDR3 is 16 residues. The V end lost 4 bases, the J end lost 10 bases, and 21 bases lay between the germline ends.

The chain carries TRBV5-4 and TRBJ2-1; D gene ambiguous. Germline CDR1 is SGHNT and CDR2 is YYREEE (reference sequence). This CDR3 is built from 14 residues. Between the trimmed V and J ends, which lost 2 bases and 1 base, there was a span of 7 bases. This chain's CDR3 is CASSFSGSYNEQFF. DNA for the CDR3: TGTGCCAGCAGCTTCTCCGGGTCCTACAATGAGCAGTTCTTC.

This rearrangement joins TRBV28 to TRBJ2-7, with 8 bases aligning to TRBD1. CDR1 MDHEN and CDR2 SYDVKM come from the germline V gene. The CDR3 covers 16 residues. With 4 bases clipped from V and 0 bases from J, the junction kept 8 bases outside the gene matches. The CDR3 spells CASSSARTGPSYEQYF. In DNA form, the CDR3 reads TGTGCCAGCAGTTCGGCCCGGACAGGGCCCTCCTACGAGCAGTACTTC. Filled out from reference TRBV28 and TRBJ2-7, the complete variable domain reads DVKVTQSSRYLVKRTGEKVFLECVQDMDHENMFWYRQDPGLGLRLIYFSYDVKMKEKGDIPEGYSVSREKKERFSLILESASTNQTSMYLCASSSARTGPSYEQYFGPGTRLTVT.

This clone was observed a single time. The rearrangement uses TRBV6-4 and TRBJ1-4; 8 bases are a match to TRBD1. CDR1 and CDR2 (germline): MRHNA, SNTAGT. V dropped 6 bases and J dropped 11; count of bases not matched to a gene: 23. The CDR3 contains 18 residues. CDR3 DNA sequence: TGTGCCAGCAGGGGGACAGGTTGGTTGGAGTTCCGGGTCGGGAAACTGTTTTTT. As protein: CASRGTGWLEFRVGKLFF.

This clone was counted once. CDR3 sequence reads: CASRGRDSYNEQFF. The CDR3 DNA reads TGTGCCAGCAGAGGCCGGGACAGCTACAATGAGCAGTTCTTC. The chain carries TRBV2 and TRBJ2-1; TRBD1 matches at 7 bases. The CDR3 has 14 amino acids. CDR1 and CDR2 from the germline V gene are SNHLY and FYNNEI. After removal of 6 bases from V and 3 bases from J, the junction contained 5 bases not matched to a gene.